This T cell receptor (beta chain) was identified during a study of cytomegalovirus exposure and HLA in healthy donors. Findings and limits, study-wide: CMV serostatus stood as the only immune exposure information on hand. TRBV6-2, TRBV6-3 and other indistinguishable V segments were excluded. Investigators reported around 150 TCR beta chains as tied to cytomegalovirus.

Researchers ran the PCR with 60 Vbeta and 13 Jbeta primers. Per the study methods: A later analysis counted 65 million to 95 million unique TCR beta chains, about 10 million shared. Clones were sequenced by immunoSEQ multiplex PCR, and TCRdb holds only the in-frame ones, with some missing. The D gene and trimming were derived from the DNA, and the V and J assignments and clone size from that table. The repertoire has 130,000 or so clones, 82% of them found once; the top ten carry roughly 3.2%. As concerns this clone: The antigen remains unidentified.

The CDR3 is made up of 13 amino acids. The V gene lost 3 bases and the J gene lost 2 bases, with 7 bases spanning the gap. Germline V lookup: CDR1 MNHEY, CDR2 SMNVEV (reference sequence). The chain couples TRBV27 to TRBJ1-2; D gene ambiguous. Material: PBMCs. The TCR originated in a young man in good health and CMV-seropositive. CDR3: CASSFGRNYGYTF. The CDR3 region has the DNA TGTGCCAGCAGTTTTGGTAGAAACTATGGCTACACCTTC.